A single sample gave rise to the 21 T cell receptor beta chains below, sequenced in a study of cytomegalovirus exposure and HLA in healthy donors. The PCR employed 60 Vbeta primers together with 13 Jbeta primers. Some clones are missing from TCRdb's copy, which holds only in-frame ones; the method was immunoSEQ multiplex PCR. The sample records 90,000 or so clones, 65% to 75% being singletons. Sample: PBMCs. These receptors were obtained from a man between 60 and 70 years old in good health and CMV-seronegative.

The V and J genes are TRBV5-8 and TRBJ1-4; D might be TRBD1 (6 bases). The CDR3 extends over 14 amino acids. V was shortened by 4 bases and J by 0 bases, with 7 bases between the two germline ends. Germline V gene data show CDR1 as SGHTS and CDR2 as YDEGEE. CDR3 nucleotides: TGTGCCAGCAGCCACAGGGCAACTAATGAAAAACTGTTTTTT. This translates into CASSHRATNEKLFF.

The chain couples TRBV27 to TRBJ1-3; D unclear. CDR1 and CDR2 from the germline V gene are MNHEY and SMNVEV (reference sequence). The V end was cut by 3 bases, the J end by 4 bases, with 7 bases between. The length of the CDR3 is 13 residues. For the CDR3, the DNA is TGTGCCAGCAGTTTTGGAGGGGGAAACACCATATATTTT. This sequence encodes CASSFGGGNTIYF.

This clone was counted once. The V call is TRBV7-9, the J call TRBJ2-1; 11 bases align to TRBD2. The V and J ends lost 4 bases and 6 bases, in that order; junction bases with no gene match: 11. This CDR3 comprises 17 residues. Germline loops: CDR1 SEHNR, CDR2 FQNEAQ (reference sequence). This CDR3 reads CASSSTSSGGPRNEQFF. CDR3 coding DNA: TGTGCCAGCAGCTCCACGTCTAGCGGGGGGCCCCGCAATGAGCAGTTCTTC.

This clone showed up just a few times. One junction end disagrees with the germline gene, perhaps due to a read error. J is TRBJ2-5 and V is TRBV7-9, with 13 positions matching TRBD2. Germline V CDR1 and CDR2: SEHNR, FQNEAQ (reference sequence). The CDR3 has 18 residues. CDR3 sequence: CSSSQPTSGGTLRETQYF. CDR3 DNA: TGTTCCAGCAGCCAACCGACTAGCGGGGGGACCTTAAGGGAGACCCAGTACTTC.

Here the CDR3 DNA reads TGTGCCAGCTCGACAGGGGGAAGCACAGATACGCAGTATTTT. Amino acid sequence: CASSTGGSTDTQYF. V usage is TRBV6-1 and J usage is TRBJ2-3; 9 positions agree with TRBD1. Germline CDR1 is MNHNS and CDR2 is SASEGT. The CDR3 is 14 residues long. The junction had 3 bases not matched to a gene; V was cut back by 8 bases and J by 0 bases.

The V gene is TRBV27, the J gene TRBJ1-2, with no clear D. Germline V gene data show CDR1 as MNHEY and CDR2 as SMNVEV (reference sequence). V dropped 6 bases and J dropped 2 bases, with 16 bases sitting between them. The CDR3 is 15 amino acids. The DNA for the CDR3 is TGTGCCAGCAGACCCGGGTCCCTTTTAAACTATGGCTACACCTTC. Amino acid sequence: CASRPGSLLNYGYTF.

V usage is TRBV6-5 and J usage is TRBJ1-2, with TRBD1 matching over 9 bases. With V trimmed by 6 bases and J by 2 bases, 4 bases remained unmatched. CDR1 is MNHEY, CDR2 SVGAGI, per germline. The CDR3 totals 14 residues. CDR3 sequence reads: CASSPTGGNYGYTF. The CDR3 region has the DNA TGTGCCAGCAGCCCGACAGGGGGAAACTATGGCTACACCTTC.

The chain recombines TRBV7-9 with TRBJ2-1, with D uncertain. The CDR3 sequence is 15 residues long. CDR1 is SEHNR and CDR2 is FQNEAQ in the germline V gene (reference sequence). The V end lost 1 base, the J end lost 6 bases, and 13 bases lay between the germline ends. CDR3 bases: TGTGCCAGCAGCTTAGTCACGGTTGGAGTCAATGAGCAGTTCTTC. Translation gives CASSLVTVGVNEQFF. Looking up the rest from reference TRBV7-9 and TRBJ2-1 gives the full variable domain: DTGVSQNPRHKITKRGQNVTFRCDPISEHNRLYWYRQTLGQGPEFLTYFQNEAQLEKSRLLSDRFSAERPKGSFSTLEIQRTEQGDSAMYLCASSLVTVGVNEQFFGPGTRLTVL.

This clone was seen more than once but under ten times. The V call is TRBV11-2, the J call TRBJ2-1, with 9 bases that match TRBD2. The germline gives CDR1 SGHAT, CDR2 FQNNGV. The CDR3 totals 17 residues. V lost 6 bases to trimming and J lost 0 bases; unmatched junction nucleotides: 9. CDR3 sequence: CASSLVSGGASYNEQFF. DNA of the CDR3: TGTGCCAGCAGTCTAGTTAGCGGGGGTGCCTCCTACAATGAGCAGTTCTTC.

The chain carries TRBV29-1 and TRBJ2-7; D is perhaps TRBD2 (5 bases). The V and J ends lost 0 bases and 3 bases respectively, with 6 bases between them. CDR1 and CDR2 from the germline V gene are SQVTM and ANQGSEA. The CDR3 runs to 12 residues. In nucleotides, the CDR3 is TGCAGCGTTGAAGATCGGGGCTACGAGCAGTACTTC. Protein product: CSVEDRGYEQYF.

The rearrangement uses TRBV6-1 and TRBJ2-7, with TRBD2 as a possible D gene (5 bases). The V gene lost 1 base and the J gene lost 9 bases, with 22 bases spanning the gap. Per the germline V gene, CDR1 is MNHNS and CDR2 is SASEGT. The CDR3 is 16 residues long. This chain's CDR3 is CASSEEEAGFPKGQYF. Here the CDR3 DNA reads TGTGCCAGCAGTGAAGAGGAGGCCGGATTTCCAAAAGGGCAGTACTTC.

The rearrangement uses TRBV5-1 and TRBJ1-1; D perhaps matches TRBD1 (5 bases). The V end was cut by 1 base, the J end by 1 base, with 11 bases between. Per germline, CDR1 SGHRS and CDR2 YFSETQ. This CDR3 spans 15 amino acids. This chain's CDR3 is CASSLSAQGNTEAFF. The CDR3 DNA follows: TGCGCCAGCAGCTTGTCGGCTCAGGGGAACACTGAAGCTTTCTTT.

The chain couples TRBV7-9 to TRBJ1-1, with D possibly TRBD1 on 5 matching bases. The CDR3 is made up of 14 amino acids. The V end was cut by 0 bases, the J end by 5 bases, with 10 bases between. CDR1 and CDR2 (germline): SEHNR, FQNEAQ (reference sequence). The CDR3 loop is CASSLAGGWTEAFF. In DNA form, the CDR3 reads TGTGCCAGCAGCTTAGCGGGGGGATGGACTGAAGCTTTCTTT.

The chain carries TRBV9 and TRBJ2-7; 7 bases fit TRBD1. Germline V gene sequence: CDR1 SGDLS, CDR2 YYNGEE. With 0 bases clipped from V and 3 bases from J, the junction kept 9 bases outside the gene matches. This CDR3 is built from 16 residues. The CDR3 region has the DNA TGTGCCAGCAGCGTAGGGGCCGGGACAGCCAACTACGAGCAGTACTTC. Amino acid sequence: CASSVGAGTANYEQYF.

This clone was seen only a few times. Distinct nucleotide sequences in the sample also encode this CDR3. V is TRBV6-1 and J is TRBJ2-3, with 10 bases identical to TRBD2. The germline gives CDR1 MNHNS, CDR2 SASEGT. After removal of 2 bases from V and 4 bases from J, the junction contained 6 bases not matched to a gene. The length of the CDR3 is 16 residues. As DNA, the CDR3 is TGTGCCAGCAGTGAATCAATAGCGGGGGGCCCAGATACGCAGTATTTT. Translated: CASSESIAGGPDTQYF.

This clone was found many times. The V call is TRBV1, the J call TRBJ1-1. TRBV1 represents a pseudogene. CDR3 length: 14 residues. CDR3 sequence reads: CTSSQDPLRTEAFF. The CDR3 DNA is TGCACCAGCAGCCAAGACCCTTTGAGGACTGAAGCTTTCTTT.

The genes are TRBV5-8 and TRBJ2-7; no clear D gene. The germline V and J ends were trimmed by 10 bases and 5 bases, with 16 bases remaining between them. The length of the CDR3 is 12 residues. Germline-derived CDR1 and CDR2 are SGHTS and YDEGEE. In DNA form, the CDR3 reads TGTGCCGGCCCCCGAGGTCTGGACGAGCAGTACTTC. It encodes CAGPRGLDEQYF.

This clone has a handful of counts. The chain is built from TRBV30 and TRBJ2-7, with a possible D match to TRBD1 (5 bases). The V gene's germline CDR1 is GTSNPN and CDR2 SVGIG (reference sequence). The CDR3 sequence is 14 residues long. V was shortened by 0 bases and J by 4 bases, with 13 bases between the two germline ends. CDR3 amino acids: CAWSVPRVRYEQYF. CDR3 sequence (DNA): TGTGCCTGGAGTGTACCCAGGGTCCGGTACGAGCAGTACTTC.

This clone was observed a handful of times. The chain couples TRBV30 to TRBJ1-5; D is perhaps TRBD1 (5 bases). The germline V gene encodes CDR1 GTSNPN and CDR2 SVGIG (reference sequence). V was pared by 1 base and J by 9 bases, with 7 bases between. The CDR3 is made up of 11 amino acids. DNA of the CDR3: TGTGCCTGGAGTGGGGGGGGGCCCCAGCATTTT. This sequence encodes CAWSGGGPQHF.

The chain recombines TRBV19 with TRBJ1-1; weak D call: TRBD1 (6 bases). From germline, CDR1 is LNHDA and CDR2 SQIVND (reference sequence). The CDR3 is made up of 14 amino acids. The ends were cut back, 5 bases at V and 6 bases at J, with 16 bases in the middle. The chain's CDR3 is CASSRQQGSPEAFF. CDR3 sequence (DNA): TGTGCCAGTAGTCGCCAACAGGGAAGCCCTGAAGCTTTCTTT.

This chain links TRBV30 with TRBJ1-1, with unresolved D. The CDR3 length is 16 residues. Germline V gene lookup returns CDR1 GTSNPN and CDR2 SVGIG (reference sequence). V lost 3 bases, J lost 0 bases, and 17 bases lay in between. Here the CDR3 reads CAWRLSGGSMNTEAFF. CDR3 in DNA: TGTGCCTGGAGACTCTCAGGAGGATCGATGAACACTGAAGCTTTCTTT.